Shown below are 7 T cell receptor beta chains from a single sample sequenced in a study of Ad26.COV2.S vaccination and SARS-CoV-2 variants. The treatment denotes: over 15 received Ad26.COV2.S at low or high dose, single or two shots; five or six received placebo; per-sample allocation not given. Material that was analyzed had been drawn on day 63 after the first vaccine or placebo injection. Data came from immunoSEQ multiplex PCR; TCRdb stores just in-frame clones and leaves some out. The data contain approximately 350,000 clones, around 86% of them singletons. Sequenced here: peripheral blood, sampled in a trial of Ad26.COV2.S vaccine versus placebo. All receptors derive from a person aged 18-60 years who received the Ad26.COV2.S COVID-19 vaccine or a placebo.

This chain joins TRBV5-1 and TRBJ2-7, with D possibly being TRBD2 (5 bases). The ends were cut back, 5 bases at V and 0 bases at J, with 18 bases in the middle. Germline V gene sequence: CDR1 SGHRS, CDR2 YFSETQ. This CDR3 is built from 16 residues. CDR3 DNA: TGCGCCAGCAGTCCCACCCGGGGTGGACTCTCCTACGAGCAGTACTTC. Translating it yields CASSPTRGGLSYEQYF.

The genes are TRBV7-9 and TRBJ2-2, with D possibly being TRBD1 (6 bases). V lost 7 bases and J lost 4, with 19 bases in between. Germline lookup yields CDR1 SEHNR and CDR2 FQNEAQ (reference sequence). The CDR3 spans 16 residues. The CDR3 here is CASTLPRTASTGELFF. CDR3 DNA sequence: TGTGCCAGCACTCTCCCGAGGACAGCGAGCACCGGGGAGCTGTTTTTT.

J is TRBJ1-5 and V is TRBV27; 10 positions match TRBD1. The V gene's germline CDR1 is MNHEY and CDR2 SMNVEV (reference sequence). With V trimmed by 6 bases and J by 2 bases, 4 bases remained unmatched. There are 15 residues in the CDR3. CDR3 DNA sequence: TGTGCCAGCAGCTTGGGGACAGGGGGCAATCAGCCCCAGCATTTT. Translated, it gives CASSLGTGGNQPQHF.

V and J are TRBV19 and TRBJ2-2; 7 bases align to TRBD1. After removal of 7 bases from V and 3 bases from J, the junction contained 14 bases not matched to a gene. CDR3 length: 17 residues. Germline V gene lookup returns CDR1 LNHDA and CDR2 SQIVND (reference sequence). Here the CDR3 reads CASTTPFLDRHTGELFF. Here the CDR3 DNA reads TGTGCCAGTACCACACCCTTCTTGGACAGGCACACCGGGGAGCTGTTTTTT. Full variable domain (missing parts from reference TRBV19 and TRBJ2-2): DGGITQSPKYLFRKEGQNVTLSCEQNLNHDAMYWYRQDPGQGLRLIYYSQIVNDFQKGDIAEGYSVSREKKESFPLTVTSAQKNPTAFYLCASTTPFLDRHTGELFFGEGSRLTVL.

The chain employs TRBV19 and TRBJ2-1, with 8 bases matching TRBD1. The CDR3 contains 15 residues. Germline CDR1 reads LNHDA; CDR2 reads SQIVND (reference sequence). Trimming cost V 4 bases and J 4 bases; bases outside gene matches: 6. CDR3 nucleotides: TGTGCCAGTAGTAGCGGACAGGGAGCATACAATGAGCAGTTCTTC. It specifies CASSSGQGAYNEQFF.

The sample holds a few counts of this clone. The chain links TRBV5-1 to TRBJ2-7; 9 bases are a match to TRBD1. The junction had 2 bases not matched to a gene; V was cut back by 4 bases and J by 0 bases. The length of the CDR3 is 14 residues. The V gene's germline CDR1 is SGHRS and CDR2 YFSETQ. CDR3 sequence: CASSRTGVSYEQYF. The CDR3 nucleotides are TGCGCCAGCAGCAGGACAGGGGTCTCCTACGAGCAGTACTTC.

This clone was detected only once. V and J are TRBV27 and TRBJ1-5, with D tentatively TRBD1 (5 bases). This CDR3 is built from 12 residues. Trimming removed 3 bases at V and 6 bases at J, with 6 bases between. CDR1 is MNHEY and CDR2 is SMNVEV in the germline V gene (reference sequence). CDR3 sequence reads: CASSFGGQPQHF. CDR3 nucleotide sequence: TGTGCCAGCAGTTTTGGGGGTCAGCCCCAGCATTTT.